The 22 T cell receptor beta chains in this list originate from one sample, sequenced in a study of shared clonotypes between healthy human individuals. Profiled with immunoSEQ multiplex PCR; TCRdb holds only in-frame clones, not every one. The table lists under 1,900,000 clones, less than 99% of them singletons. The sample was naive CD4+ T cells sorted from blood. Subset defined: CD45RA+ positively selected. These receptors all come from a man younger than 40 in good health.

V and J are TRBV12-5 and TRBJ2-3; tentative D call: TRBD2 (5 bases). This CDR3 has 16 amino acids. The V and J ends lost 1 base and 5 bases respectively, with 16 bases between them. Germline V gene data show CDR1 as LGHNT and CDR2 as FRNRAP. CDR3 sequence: CASGLAGREGGDTQYF. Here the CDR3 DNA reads TGTGCTAGTGGTTTGGCCGGCCGTGAGGGTGGAGATACGCAGTATTTT.

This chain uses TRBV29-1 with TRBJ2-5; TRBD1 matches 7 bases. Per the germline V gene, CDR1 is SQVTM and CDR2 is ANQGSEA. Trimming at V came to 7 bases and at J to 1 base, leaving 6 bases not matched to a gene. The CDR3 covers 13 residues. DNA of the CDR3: TGCAGCGCCGGGACAGCCCCCCAAGAGACCCAGTACTTC. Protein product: CSAGTAPQETQYF.

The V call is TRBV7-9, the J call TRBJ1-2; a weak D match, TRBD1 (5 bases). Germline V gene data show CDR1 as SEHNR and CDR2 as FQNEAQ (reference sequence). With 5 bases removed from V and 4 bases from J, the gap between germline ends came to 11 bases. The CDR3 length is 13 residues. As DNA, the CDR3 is TGTGCCAGCAGCCGGGACGGCTTCTATGGCTACACCTTC. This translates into CASSRDGFYGYTF.

CDR3 region: CASSQRITGELFF. The DNA of the CDR3 is TGTGCCAGCAGCCAAAGGATCACCGGGGAGCTGTTTTTT. V is TRBV7-2 and J is TRBJ2-2; D not resolved. The length of the CDR3 is 13 residues. Per the germline V gene, CDR1 is SGHTA and CDR2 is FQGNSA. V was clipped by 5 bases and J by 4 bases, with 8 bases between them.

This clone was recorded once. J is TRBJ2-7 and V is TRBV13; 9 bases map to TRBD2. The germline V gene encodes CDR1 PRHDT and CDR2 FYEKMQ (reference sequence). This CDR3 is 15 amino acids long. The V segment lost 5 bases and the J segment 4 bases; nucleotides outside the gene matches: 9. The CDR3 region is CASSLLAGDGYEQYF. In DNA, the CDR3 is TGTGCCAGCAGCCTTTTAGCGGGAGATGGTTACGAGCAGTACTTC.

The CDR3 DNA reads as TGTGCCAGCAGAAATAGCATCGAATCCTACAATGAGCAGTTCTTC. Translation: CASRNSIESYNEQFF. The chain joins TRBV6-5 to TRBJ2-1; no definite D call. Germline lookup yields CDR1 MNHEY and CDR2 SVGAGI. This CDR3 contains 15 residues. Trimming removed 6 bases from V and 1 base from J, with 13 bases in between.

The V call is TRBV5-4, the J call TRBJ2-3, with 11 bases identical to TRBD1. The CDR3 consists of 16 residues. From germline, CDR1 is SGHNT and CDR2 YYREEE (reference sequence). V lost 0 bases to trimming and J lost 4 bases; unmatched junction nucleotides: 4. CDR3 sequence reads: CASSLVPGQGADTQYF. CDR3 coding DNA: TGTGCCAGCAGCTTGGTGCCGGGACAGGGGGCAGATACGCAGTATTTT.

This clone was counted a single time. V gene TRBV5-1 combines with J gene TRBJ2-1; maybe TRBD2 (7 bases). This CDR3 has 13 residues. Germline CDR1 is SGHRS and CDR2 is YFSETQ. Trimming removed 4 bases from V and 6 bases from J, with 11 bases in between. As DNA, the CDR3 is TGCGCCAGCAGCCCCGGGGGGCCCAATGAGCAGTTCTTC. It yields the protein CASSPGGPNEQFF.

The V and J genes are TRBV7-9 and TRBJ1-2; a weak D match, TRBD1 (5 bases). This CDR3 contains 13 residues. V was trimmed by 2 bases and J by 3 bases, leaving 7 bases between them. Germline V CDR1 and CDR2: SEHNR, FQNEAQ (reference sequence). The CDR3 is CASSLLGDYGYTF. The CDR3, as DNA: TGTGCCAGCAGCTTACTGGGGGACTATGGCTACACCTTC. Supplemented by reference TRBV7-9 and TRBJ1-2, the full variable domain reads DTGVSQNPRHKITKRGQNVTFRCDPISEHNRLYWYRQTLGQGPEFLTYFQNEAQLEKSRLLSDRFSAERPKGSFSTLEIQRTEQGDSAMYLCASSLLGDYGYTFGSGTRLTVV.

CDR3 in DNA: TGTGCCAGCTCACCGAGCGGAGAAGCTTTCTTT. The encoded protein is CASSPSGEAFF. The chain carries TRBV18 and TRBJ1-1; D is uncertain. V lost 3 bases and J lost 8, with 7 bases in between. CDR1 KGHSH and CDR2 LQKENI come from the germline V gene. The CDR3 contains 11 residues. Full variable domain (outside the CDR3, taken from reference TRBV18 and TRBJ1-1): NAGVMQNPRHLVRRRGQEARLRCSPMKGHSHVYWYRQLPEEGLKFMVYLQKENIIDESGMPKERFSAEFPKEGPSILRIQQVVRGDSAAYFCASSPSGEAFFGQGTRLTVV.

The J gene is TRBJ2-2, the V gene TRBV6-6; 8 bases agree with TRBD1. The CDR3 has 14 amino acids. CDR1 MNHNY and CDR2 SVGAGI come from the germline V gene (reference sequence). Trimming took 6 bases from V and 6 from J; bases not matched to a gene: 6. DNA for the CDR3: TGTGCCAGCAGCTCCGGGACAGGACCCGGGGAGCTGTTTTTT. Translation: CASSSGTGPGELFF.

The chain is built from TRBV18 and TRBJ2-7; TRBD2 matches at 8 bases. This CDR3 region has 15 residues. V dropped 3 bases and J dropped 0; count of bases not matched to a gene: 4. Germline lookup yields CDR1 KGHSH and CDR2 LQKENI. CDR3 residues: CASSPSGMSSYEQYF. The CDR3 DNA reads TGTGCCAGCTCACCTAGCGGGATGTCCTCCTACGAGCAGTACTTC.

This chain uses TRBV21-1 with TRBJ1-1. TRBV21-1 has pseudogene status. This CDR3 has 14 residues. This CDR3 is CASSKKTANTEAFF. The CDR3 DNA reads TGTGCCAGCAGCAAAAAAACGGCAAACACTGAAGCTTTCTTT.

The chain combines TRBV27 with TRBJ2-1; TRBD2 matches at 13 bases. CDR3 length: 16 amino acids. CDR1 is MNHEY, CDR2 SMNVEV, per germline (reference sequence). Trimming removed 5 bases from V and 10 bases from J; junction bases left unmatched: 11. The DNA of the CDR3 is TGTGCCAGCAGTCCAGGACTAGCGGGAGCCCCGGGGGAGCAGTTCTTC. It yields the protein CASSPGLAGAPGEQFF.

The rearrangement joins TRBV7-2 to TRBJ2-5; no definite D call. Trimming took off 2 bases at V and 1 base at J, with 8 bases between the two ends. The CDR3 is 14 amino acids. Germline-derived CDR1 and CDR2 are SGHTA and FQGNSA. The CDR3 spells CASSLSPVQETQYF. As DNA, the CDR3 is TGTGCCAGCAGCTTATCCCCCGTCCAAGAGACCCAGTACTTC.

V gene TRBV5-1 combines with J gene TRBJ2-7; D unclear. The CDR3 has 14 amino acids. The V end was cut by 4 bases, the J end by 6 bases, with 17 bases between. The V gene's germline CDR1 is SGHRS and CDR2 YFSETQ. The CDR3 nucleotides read TGCGCCAGCAGCACCACTTGGCCGAGCGCCGAGCAGTACTTC. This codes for CASSTTWPSAEQYF.

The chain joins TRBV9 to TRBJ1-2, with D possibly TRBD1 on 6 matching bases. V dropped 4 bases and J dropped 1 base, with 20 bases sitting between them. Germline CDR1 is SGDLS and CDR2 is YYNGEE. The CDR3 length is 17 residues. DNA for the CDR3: TGTGCCAGCAGCACCGGGGGCACTATAGCCTTTAACTATGGCTACACCTTC. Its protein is CASSTGGTIAFNYGYTF.

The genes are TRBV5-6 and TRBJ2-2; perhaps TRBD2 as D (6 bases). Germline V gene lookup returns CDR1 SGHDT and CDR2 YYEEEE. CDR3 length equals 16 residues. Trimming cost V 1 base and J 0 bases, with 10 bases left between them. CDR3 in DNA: TGTGCCAGCAGCTTGCGGCTAGCGACGAACACCGGGGAGCTGTTTTTT. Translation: CASSLRLATNTGELFF. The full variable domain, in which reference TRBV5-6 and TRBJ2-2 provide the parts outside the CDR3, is DAGVTQSPTHLIKTRGQQVTLRCSPKSGHDTVSWYQQALGQGPQFIFQYYEEEERQRGNFPDRFSGHQFPNYSSELNVNALLLGDSALYLCASSLRLATNTGELFFGEGSRLTVL.

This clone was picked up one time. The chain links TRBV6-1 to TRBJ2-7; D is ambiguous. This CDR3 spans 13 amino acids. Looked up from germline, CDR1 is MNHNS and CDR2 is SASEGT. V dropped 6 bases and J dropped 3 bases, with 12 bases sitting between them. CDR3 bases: TGTGCCAGCAGACCACAAGAATTCTACGAGCAGTACTTC. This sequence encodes CASRPQEFYEQYF.

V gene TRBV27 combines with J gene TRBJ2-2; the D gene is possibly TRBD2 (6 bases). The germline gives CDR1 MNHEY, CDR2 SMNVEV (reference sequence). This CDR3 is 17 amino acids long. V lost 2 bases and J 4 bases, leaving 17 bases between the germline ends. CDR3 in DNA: TGTGCCAGCAGTTTAAGACTAGTCGGAATTGGCACCGGGGAGCTGTTTTTT. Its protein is CASSLRLVGIGTGELFF.

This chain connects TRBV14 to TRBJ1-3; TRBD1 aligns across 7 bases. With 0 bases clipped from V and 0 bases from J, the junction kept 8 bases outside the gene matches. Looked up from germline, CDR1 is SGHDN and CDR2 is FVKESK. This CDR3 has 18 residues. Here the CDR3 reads CASSQDPPGQISGNTIYF. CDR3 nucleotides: TGTGCCAGCAGCCAAGATCCACCGGGACAGATCTCTGGAAACACCATATATTTT.

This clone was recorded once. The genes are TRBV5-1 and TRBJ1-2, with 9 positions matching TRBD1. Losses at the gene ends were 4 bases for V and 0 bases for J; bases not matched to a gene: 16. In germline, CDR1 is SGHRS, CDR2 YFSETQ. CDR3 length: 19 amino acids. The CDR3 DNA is TGCGCCAGCAGCGACATTACAGGGGGCGACACTTCCACTAACTATGGCTACACCTTC. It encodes CASSDITGGDTSTNYGYTF.